This T cell receptor (beta chain) was retrieved from a study of regulatory T cells in long-lasting Graves disease (dated by TCRdb to the early 2020s). About the full investigation: Persistent Graves' disease meant more than 5 years of antithyroid drug treatment with TSH receptor autoantibodies that stayed positive. Peripheral blood TCR sequencing and RNA sequencing compared persistent Graves' disease patients with newly diagnosed Graves' disease patients. The study was conducted in China and was registered as a clinical trial. TCR sequencing covered approximately 13 persistent and 20 or so newly diagnosed Graves' disease patients, about 35 samples in total. In the clinical cohort, patients with persistent Graves' disease had used antithyroid drugs for an average of about 9.3 years. Results the study describes overall, beyond this receptor: Lower TCR Shannon entropy and fewer highly expanded clones were observed in persistent Graves' disease patients than in newly diagnosed patients, which suggested clonal expansion. As a limitation, the authors acknowledged that the small sample size may reduce accuracy. Persistent patients shared more public clonotypes among themselves (roughly 2,700) than newly diagnosed patients did (over 900). Peripheral blood alone was examined, since thyroid tissue, which constituted the primary lesion, could not be accessed. Sequencing and analysis were limited to the TCR beta chain. TRBV28, TRBJ1-2 and TRBJ2-5 were preferentially used in persistent disease, while TRBV20-1 and TRBJ2-1 were favored in newly diagnosed disease.

With regard to this clonotype: The target of this receptor is not known. No base quality information exists; no much larger clone differs at one position.

Libraries were made using multiplex PCR. Reads for this sample came from an Illumina HiSeq 4000. TCR beta libraries were built with iRepertoire HTBI primers and Arm-PCR amplification of CDR3 regions. PCR products were gel purified before sequencing. Regarding the original processing steps: Gene usage analysis of CDR3 amino acid clonotypes used the 62 TRBV and 14 to 15 TRBJ segments found across samples. Filtered high-quality paired reads were merged into contigs using COPE and FqMerger. Contigs were aligned with BLAST to IMGT TRBV, TRBD and TRBJ reference genes, and CDR3 was defined per IMGT. Any clonotype with a frequency above 0.1% was counted as a highly expanded clone. Shannon entropy was used to measure repertoire diversity, and the Gini coefficient was used to measure V-J evenness. A clonotype was considered public if more than one individual shared it. Through fastp at Q25 and MiXCR, TCRdb rebuilt clones from the public reads, retaining in-frame beta chains. Each CDR3 protein appears once, grouped with its most common genes and DNA. TCRdb, not the original authors, processed these V and J calls. The sample table contains 650,000 to 850,000 distinct CDR3 sequences; only one count was recorded for 25% to 35% of them. The top ten clones comprise under 55% of the sample.

V lost 5 bases and J lost 4 bases; the stretch between them is 11 bases long. For CDR1 and CDR2, the germline V gene lists ENHRY and SYGVKD. The CDR3 contains 13 residues, cysteine and phenylalanine counted. This entry keeps only the CDR3 DNA: 39 bases, framed from base 1. Interpreted using the paper, the time point label stands for: persistent/refractory GD, antithyroid drugs over 5 years with positive TRAb. For both TCR sequencing and RNA sequencing, RNA was extracted from PBMCs using TRIzol. The diagnosis of Graves' disease was made according to American Thyroid Association guidelines. Recruitment of patients was carried out at an endocrinology department in Xi'an, China. From each patient, about 9.7 milliliters of peripheral blood was collected into an EDTA anticoagulant tube. Ficoll Paque Plus density gradient separation was used to isolate PBMCs, and no further T cell sorting was done. RNA quality was checked with an Agilent 2100 Bioanalyzer and agarose gel, and concentration with a NanoDrop 2000.

The material sequenced was peripheral blood mononuclear cells (PBMCs), taken when the disease was refractory, from a patient treated with antithyroid drugs. Recombination linked TRBV10-3 to TRBJ1-2, with the D gene not clear enough to name. The clonotype originates from a female donor with Graves disease. The CDR3 protein: CAISYDKSYGYTF. The DNA is TGTGCCATCAGTTACGACAAGTCCTATGGCTACACCTTC.